This T cell receptor (beta chain) was recorded in a study of cytomegalovirus exposure and HLA in healthy donors. Study outcomes and limitations: Specific recognition of CMV antigens was confirmed in vitro for a few chains (all CMV-associated). 164 TCR beta chains were listed as cytomegalovirus-associated. Presence/absence comparisons presumed near-even sequencing depth among donors. One variant, a missense change in DCLRE1C, was linked in a later analysis to TCR beta V- and J-gene trimming.

PCR amplification relied on 60 Vbeta primers (plus 13 Jbeta primers). Repertoires were generated with immunoSEQ multiplex PCR, while TCRdb's copy carries only in-frame clones and drops some. The sample lists about 190,000 clones, more than 75% occurring once. This clone was detected only once. Its target is not known. The sequenced material came from PBMCs. This TCR derives from a woman aged 18 to 35 in good health and CMV-seronegative.

CDR3 in amino acids: CASSWTGGRSPLHF. The CDR3 nucleotides read TGTGCCAGCAGCTGGACAGGGGGAAGATCACCCCTCCACTTT. J is TRBJ1-6 and V is TRBV5-6, with 10 bases that match TRBD1. Germline loops: CDR1 SGHDT, CDR2 YYEEEE. With V trimmed by 3 bases and J by 10 bases, 4 bases remained unmatched. The CDR3 contains 14 residues.